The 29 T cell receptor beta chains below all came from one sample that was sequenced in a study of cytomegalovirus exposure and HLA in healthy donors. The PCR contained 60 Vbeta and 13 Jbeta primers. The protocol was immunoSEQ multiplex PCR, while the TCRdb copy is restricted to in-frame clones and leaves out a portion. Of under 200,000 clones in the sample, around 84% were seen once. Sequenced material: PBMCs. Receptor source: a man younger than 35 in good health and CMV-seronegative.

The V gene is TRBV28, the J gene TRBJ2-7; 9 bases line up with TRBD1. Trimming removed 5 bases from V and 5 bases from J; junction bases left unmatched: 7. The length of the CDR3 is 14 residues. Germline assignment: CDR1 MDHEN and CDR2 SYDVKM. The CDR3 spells CASSPRTGENEQYF. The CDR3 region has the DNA TGTGCCAGCAGTCCTCGGACAGGGGAAAACGAGCAGTACTTC.

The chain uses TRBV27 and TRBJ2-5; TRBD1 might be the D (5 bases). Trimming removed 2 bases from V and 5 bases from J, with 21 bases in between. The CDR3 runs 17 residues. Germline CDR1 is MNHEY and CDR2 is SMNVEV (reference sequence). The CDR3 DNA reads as TGTGCCAGCAGTTTAATTCCTATACCGACAGCCAAGGAGACCCAGTACTTC. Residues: CASSLIPIPTAKETQYF.

This CDR3 is CASQFRDSNQPQHF. CDR3 sequence (DNA): TGTGCCAGCCAATTCCGGGATAGCAATCAGCCCCAGCATTTT. The chain carries TRBV9 and TRBJ1-5; D is unclear. Germline CDR1 and CDR2: SGDLS and YYNGEE. V was shortened by 7 bases and J by 0 bases, with 11 bases between the two germline ends. This CDR3 spans 14 amino acids.

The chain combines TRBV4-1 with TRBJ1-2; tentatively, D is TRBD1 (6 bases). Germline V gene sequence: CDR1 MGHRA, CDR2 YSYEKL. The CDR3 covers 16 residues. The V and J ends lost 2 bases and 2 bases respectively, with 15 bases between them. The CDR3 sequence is CASSQKAGGANYGYTF. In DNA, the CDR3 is TGCGCCAGCAGCCAAAAGGCGGGGGGCGCAAACTATGGCTACACCTTC.

The CDR3 loop reads CASSVDLGGSYNEQFF. For the CDR3, the DNA is TGTGCCAGCAGCGTAGACCTGGGAGGCTCCTACAATGAGCAGTTCTTC. The rearrangement uses TRBV9 and TRBJ2-1, with a tentative D call TRBD2 (6 bases). The germline V gene has CDR1 SGDLS and CDR2 YYNGEE. Between the trimmed V and J ends, which lost 0 bases and 0 bases, there was a span of 10 bases. The CDR3 is 16 amino acids.

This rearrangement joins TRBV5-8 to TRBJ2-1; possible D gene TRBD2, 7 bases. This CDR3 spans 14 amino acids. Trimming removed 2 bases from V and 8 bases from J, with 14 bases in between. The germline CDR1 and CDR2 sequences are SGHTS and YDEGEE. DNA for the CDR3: TGTGCCAGCAGCTTAGGGGGGAGGGGTGATGAGCAGTTCTTC. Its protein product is CASSLGGRGDEQFF.

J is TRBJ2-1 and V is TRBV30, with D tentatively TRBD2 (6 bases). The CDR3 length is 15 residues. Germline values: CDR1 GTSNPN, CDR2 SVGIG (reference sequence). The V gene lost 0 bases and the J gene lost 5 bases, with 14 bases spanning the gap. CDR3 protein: CAWSVFGSIHNEQFF. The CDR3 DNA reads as TGTGCCTGGAGTGTTTTCGGGAGTATCCACAATGAGCAGTTCTTC.

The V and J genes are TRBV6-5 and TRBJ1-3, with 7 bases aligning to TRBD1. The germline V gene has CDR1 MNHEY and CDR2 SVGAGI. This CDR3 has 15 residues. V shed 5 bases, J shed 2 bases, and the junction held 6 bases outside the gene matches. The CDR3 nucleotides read TGTGCCAGCAGTCACCTCGGGACAGCTGGAAACACCATATATTTT. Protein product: CASSHLGTAGNTIYF.

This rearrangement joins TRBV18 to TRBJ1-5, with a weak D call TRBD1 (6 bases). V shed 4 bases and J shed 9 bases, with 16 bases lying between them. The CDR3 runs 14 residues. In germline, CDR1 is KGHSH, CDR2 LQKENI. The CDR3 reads CASSLLGGFAPQHF. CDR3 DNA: TGTGCCAGCTCACTCCTAGGGGGTTTTGCGCCCCAGCATTTT.

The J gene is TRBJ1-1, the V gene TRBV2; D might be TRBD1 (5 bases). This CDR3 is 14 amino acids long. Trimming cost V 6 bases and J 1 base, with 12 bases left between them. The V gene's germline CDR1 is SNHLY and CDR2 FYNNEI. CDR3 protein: CASSRGSGNTEAFF. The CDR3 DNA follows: TGTGCCAGCAGCCGGGGGTCTGGGAACACTGAAGCTTTCTTT. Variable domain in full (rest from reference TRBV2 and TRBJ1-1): EPEVTQTPSHQVTQMGQEVILRCVPISNHLYFYWYRQILGQKVEFLVSFYNNEISEKSEIFDDQFSVERPDGSNFTLKIRSTKLEDSAMYFCASSRGSGNTEAFFGQGTRLTVV.

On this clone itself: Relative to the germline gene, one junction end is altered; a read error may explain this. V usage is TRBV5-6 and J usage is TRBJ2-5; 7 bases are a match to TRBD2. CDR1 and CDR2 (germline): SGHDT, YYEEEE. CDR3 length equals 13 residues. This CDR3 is CASMRDYQETQYF. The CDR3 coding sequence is TGTGCCAGCATGAGGGACTACCAGGAGACCCAGTACTTC.

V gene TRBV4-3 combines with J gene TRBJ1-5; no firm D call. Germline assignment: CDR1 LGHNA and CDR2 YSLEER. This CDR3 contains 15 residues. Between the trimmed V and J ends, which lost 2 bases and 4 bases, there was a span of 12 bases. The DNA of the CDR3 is TGCGCCAGCAGCCAACATGTGGGCCTAAATCAGCCCCAGCATTTT. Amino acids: CASSQHVGLNQPQHF.

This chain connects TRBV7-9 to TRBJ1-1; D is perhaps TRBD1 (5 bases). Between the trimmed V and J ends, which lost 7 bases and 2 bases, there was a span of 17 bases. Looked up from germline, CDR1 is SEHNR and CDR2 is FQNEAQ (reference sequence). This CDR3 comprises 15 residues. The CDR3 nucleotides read TGTGCCAGCACCCCCGTGGGGCGCAGAAACACTGAAGCTTTCTTT. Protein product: CASTPVGRRNTEAFF.

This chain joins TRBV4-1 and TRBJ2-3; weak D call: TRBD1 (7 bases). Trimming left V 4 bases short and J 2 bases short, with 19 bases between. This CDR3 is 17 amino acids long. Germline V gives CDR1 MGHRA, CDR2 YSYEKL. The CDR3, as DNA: TGCGCCAGCAGCCCCACGGAGGGGACAGAGTACACAGATACGCAGTATTTT. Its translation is CASSPTEGTEYTDTQYF.

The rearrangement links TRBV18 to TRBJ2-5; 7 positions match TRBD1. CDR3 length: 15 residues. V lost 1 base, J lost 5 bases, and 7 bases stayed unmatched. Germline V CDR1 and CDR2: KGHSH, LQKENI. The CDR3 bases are TGTGCCAGCTCACCACAGACAGGGCCCCGGGAGACCCAGTACTTC. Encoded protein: CASSPQTGPRETQYF.

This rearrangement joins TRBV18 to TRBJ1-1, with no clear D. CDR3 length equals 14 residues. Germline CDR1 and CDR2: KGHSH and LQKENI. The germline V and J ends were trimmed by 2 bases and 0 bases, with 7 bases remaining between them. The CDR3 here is CASSPGSVNTEAFF. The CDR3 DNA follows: TGTGCCAGCTCACCAGGGAGTGTGAACACTGAAGCTTTCTTT.

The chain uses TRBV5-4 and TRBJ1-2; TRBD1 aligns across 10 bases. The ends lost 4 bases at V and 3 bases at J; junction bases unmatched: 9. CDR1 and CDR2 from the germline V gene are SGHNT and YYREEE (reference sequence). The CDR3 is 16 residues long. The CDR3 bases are TGTGCCAGCAGCGCACCAAGACAGGGGGCGGACTATGGCTACACCTTC. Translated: CASSAPRQGADYGYTF.

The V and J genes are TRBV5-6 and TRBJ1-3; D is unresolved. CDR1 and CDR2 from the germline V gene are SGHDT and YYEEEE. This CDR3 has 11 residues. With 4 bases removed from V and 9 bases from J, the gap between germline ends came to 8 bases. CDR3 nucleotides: TGTGCCAGCAGCCGCCGTAGCACCATATATTTT. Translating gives CASSRRSTIYF.

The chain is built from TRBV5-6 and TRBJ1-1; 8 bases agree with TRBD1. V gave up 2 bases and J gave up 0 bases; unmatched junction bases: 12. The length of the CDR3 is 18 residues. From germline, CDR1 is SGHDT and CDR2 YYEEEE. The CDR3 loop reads CASSLQGQGALLNTEAFF. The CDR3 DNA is TGTGCCAGCAGCTTACAAGGGCAGGGGGCTCTTCTGAACACTGAAGCTTTCTTT.

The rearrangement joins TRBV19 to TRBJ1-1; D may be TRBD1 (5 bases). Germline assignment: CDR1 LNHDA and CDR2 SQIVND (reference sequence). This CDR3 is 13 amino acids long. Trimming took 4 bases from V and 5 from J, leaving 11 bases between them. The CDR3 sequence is CASSTGGWTEAFF. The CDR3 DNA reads TGTGCCAGTAGTACGGGGGGTTGGACTGAAGCTTTCTTT. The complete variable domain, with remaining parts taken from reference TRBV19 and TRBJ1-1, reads DGGITQSPKYLFRKEGQNVTLSCEQNLNHDAMYWYRQDPGQGLRLIYYSQIVNDFQKGDIAEGYSVSREKKESFPLTVTSAQKNPTAFYLCASSTGGWTEAFFGQGTRLTVV.

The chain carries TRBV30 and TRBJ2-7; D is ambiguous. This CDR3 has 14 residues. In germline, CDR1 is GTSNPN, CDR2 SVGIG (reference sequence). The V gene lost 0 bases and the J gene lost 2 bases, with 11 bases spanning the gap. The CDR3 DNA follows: TGTGCCTGGAGTGTACCCCCAGGCACCTACGAGCAGTACTTC. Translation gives CAWSVPPGTYEQYF.

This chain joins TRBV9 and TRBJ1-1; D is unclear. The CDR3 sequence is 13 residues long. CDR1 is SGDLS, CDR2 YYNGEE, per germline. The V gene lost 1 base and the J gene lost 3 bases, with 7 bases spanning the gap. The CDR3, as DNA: TGTGCCAGCAGCGTATGGGGAGACACTGAAGCTTTCTTT. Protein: CASSVWGDTEAFF. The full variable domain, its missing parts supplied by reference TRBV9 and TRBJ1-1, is DSGVTQTPKHLITATGQRVTLRCSPRSGDLSVYWYQQSLDQGLQFLIQYYNGEERAKGNILERFSAQQFPDLHSELNLSSLELGDSALYFCASSVWGDTEAFFGQGTRLTVV.

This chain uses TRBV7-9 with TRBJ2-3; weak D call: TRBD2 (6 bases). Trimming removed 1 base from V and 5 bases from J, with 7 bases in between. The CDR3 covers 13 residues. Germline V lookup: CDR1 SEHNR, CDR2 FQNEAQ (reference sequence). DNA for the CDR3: TGTGCCAGCAGCTTAGTCGGGGGAGATACGCAGTATTTT. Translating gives CASSLVGGDTQYF.

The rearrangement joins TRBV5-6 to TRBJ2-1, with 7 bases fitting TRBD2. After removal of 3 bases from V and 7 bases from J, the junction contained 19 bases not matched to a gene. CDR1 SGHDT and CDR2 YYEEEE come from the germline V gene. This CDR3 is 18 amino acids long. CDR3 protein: CASSSPGERDPPGNEQFF. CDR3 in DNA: TGTGCCAGCAGCTCCCCAGGTGAGCGGGATCCTCCGGGAAATGAGCAGTTCTTC.

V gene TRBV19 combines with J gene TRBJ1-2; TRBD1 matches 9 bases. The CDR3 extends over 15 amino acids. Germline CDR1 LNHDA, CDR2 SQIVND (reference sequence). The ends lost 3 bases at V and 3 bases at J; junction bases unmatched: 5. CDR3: CASSIGTGSYYGYTF. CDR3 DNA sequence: TGTGCCAGTAGTATCGGGACAGGGTCCTACTATGGCTACACCTTC.

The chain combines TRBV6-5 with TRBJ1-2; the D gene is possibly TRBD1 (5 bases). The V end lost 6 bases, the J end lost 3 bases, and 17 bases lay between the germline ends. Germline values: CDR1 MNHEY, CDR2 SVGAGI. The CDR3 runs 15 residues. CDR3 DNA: TGTGCCAGCAGGACGACGGGGGAGTTCTACTATGGCTACACCTTC. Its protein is CASRTTGEFYYGYTF.

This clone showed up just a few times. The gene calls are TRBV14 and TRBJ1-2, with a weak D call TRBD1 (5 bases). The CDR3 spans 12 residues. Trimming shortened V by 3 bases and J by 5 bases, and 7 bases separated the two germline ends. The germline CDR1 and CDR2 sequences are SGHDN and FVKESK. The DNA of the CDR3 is TGTGCCAGCAGCCAGACAGTGTATGGCTACACCTTC. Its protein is CASSQTVYGYTF.

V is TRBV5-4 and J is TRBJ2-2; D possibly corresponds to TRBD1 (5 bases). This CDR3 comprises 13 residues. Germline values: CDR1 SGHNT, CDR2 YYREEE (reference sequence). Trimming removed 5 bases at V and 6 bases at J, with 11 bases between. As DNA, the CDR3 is TGTGCCAGCAGACCAGGGTTGGCCGGGGAGCTGTTTTTT. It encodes CASRPGLAGELFF.

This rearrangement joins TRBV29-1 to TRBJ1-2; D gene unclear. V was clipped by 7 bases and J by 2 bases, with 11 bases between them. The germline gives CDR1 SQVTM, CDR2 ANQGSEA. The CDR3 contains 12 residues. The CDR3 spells CSERSGNYGYTF. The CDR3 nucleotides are TGCAGCGAGCGGAGCGGGAACTATGGCTACACCTTC.